This TCR beta chain was recorded in a study of naive and memory T cell subsets. Notes on the study in general: This RNA-based method may be sensitive to activation-related transcript changes.

The CDR3 is 14 residues long. V was shortened by 5 bases and J by 0 bases, with 11 bases between the two germline ends. CDR1 SGHNT and CDR2 YYREEE come from the germline V gene (reference sequence). An oligonucleotide containing a UMI was ligated to the 3' end of TCR cDNA. Whole-blood samples were 2 to 3 ml of peripheral blood from healthy adult volunteers. Input was about 1 to 1,100 ng of DNase-treated total RNA without cell sorting. Of note for this clonotype: What it binds is unknown.

The SP2 primer and nested alpha and beta constant region primers amplified ligated cDNA in four rounds. Blood and skin TCR RNA was reverse transcribed with alpha and beta constant primers. TCRdb analysed the 5' RACE reads with MiXCR anew, one entry per CDR3 protein. The sample includes about 62,000 distinct CDR3 sequences, approximately 8.5% of them seen just once. This chain connects TRBV5-4 to TRBJ1-2, with a tentative D call TRBD1 (5 bases). This TCR was sampled from a female donor in good health. The CDR3 sequence is CASREGVTNYGYTF. The CDR3 DNA follows: TGTGCCAGCAGGGAAGGGGTCACTAACTATGGCTACACCTTC.